This is a list of T cell receptor beta chains from one sample in a study of blood T cells in healthy people across ages. From the 5' RACE reads, TCRdb called clonotypes with MiXCR, one entry per CDR3 protein. The repertoire includes approximately 1,000,000 distinct CDR3 sequences, 35% to 55% of them detected once, and approximately 20% sits in the top ten. The sample taken for sequencing was blood. Source of these receptors: a woman aged 55 to 70 in good health. The CDR3 runs from the conserved cysteine through the conserved F or W. The D gene is left open where the match is weak. Where a row states a size, it is once, few, many or the class of an expanded clone; other rows omit it.

cdr3_aa	cdr3_nt	d_call	j_call	v_call	clone_size
CATSILAGVYEQFF	TGTGCCACCAGTATCCTAGCGGGAGTCTATGAGCAGTTCTTC	TRBD2	TRBJ2-1	TRBV6-6	-
CASSLLSGTQYF	TGTGCCAGCAGCTTACTGAGCGGGACGCAGTACTTC	TRBD2	TRBJ2-7	TRBV7-2	few
CSAPHRGGEQYF	TGCAGTGCCCCACACAGGGGTGGTGAGCAGTACTTC	TRBD1	TRBJ2-5	TRBV20-1	few
CASSSISDRSSYEQYF	TGTGCCAGCAGCTCTATTAGTGACAGGAGCTCCTACGAGCAGTACTTC	-	TRBJ2-7	TRBV7-9	-
CASSVDPQLASLGEQYF	TGTGCCAGCAGCGTAGATCCCCAACTAGCCTCGTTGGGCGAGCAGTACTTC	-	TRBJ2-7	TRBV9	-
CASSFVDRLNTEAFF	TGTGCCAGCAGTTTCGTAGACAGGTTGAACACTGAAGCTTTCTTT	-	TRBJ1-1	TRBV12-3/TRBV12-4	few
CASMRPGGSSYEQYF	TGTGCCAGCATGAGACCGGGGGGGAGCTCCTACGAGCAGTACTTC	TRBD2	TRBJ2-7	TRBV27	-
CASSEWGRALASEQYF	TGTGCCAGCAGTGAATGGGGGAGGGCCTTGGCTAGCGAGCAGTACTTC	TRBD2	TRBJ2-7	TRBV6-1	-
CASSFRGAYGYTF	TGTGCCAGCAGTTTTAGGGGTGCTTATGGCTACACCTTC	-	TRBJ1-2	TRBV27	few
CASSVTTSGRNYNEQFF	TGTGCCAGCAGCGTGACGACTAGCGGGAGGAACTACAATGAGCAGTTCTTC	TRBD2	TRBJ2-1	TRBV9	-
CASSYPTGGRGYGYTF	TGTGCCAGCAGTTACCCAACAGGGGGGCGAGGCTATGGCTACACCTTC	TRBD1	TRBJ1-2	TRBV6-2/TRBV6-3	-
CAISDRAGGYTF	TGTGCCATCAGTGACCGGGCCGGGGGCTACACCTTC	-	TRBJ1-2	TRBV10-3	-
CASSYGQSNTEAFF	TGCGCCAGCAGCTATGGACAATCGAACACTGAAGCTTTCTTT	-	TRBJ1-1	TRBV5-1	-
CASSSDYFGEQYF	TGTGCCAGCAGTTCTGACTATTTCGGCGAGCAGTACTTC	-	TRBJ2-7	TRBV12-3/TRBV12-4	-
CASSLLYQGLDGYTF	TGTGCCAGCAGTTTATTATATCAGGGGCTCGATGGCTACACCTTC	-	TRBJ1-2	TRBV28	-
CASSFGTSGRSYNEQFF	TGTGCCAGCAGTTTCGGGACTAGCGGGAGGTCCTACAATGAGCAGTTCTTC	TRBD2	TRBJ2-1	TRBV12-3/TRBV12-4	few
CAGSEYGGGSYNEQFF	TGCGCCGGCAGTGAATATGGGGGAGGCTCCTACAATGAGCAGTTCTTC	-	TRBJ2-1	TRBV25-1	-
CASSQGGRLGEQYF	TGCGCCAGCAGCCAGGGTGGGAGGCTGGGCGAGCAGTACTTC	-	TRBJ2-7	TRBV4-1	many
CASSLSRQGRSNEQFF	TGTGCCAGCAGCTTATCAAGGCAGGGGCGGTCGAATGAGCAGTTCTTC	-	TRBJ2-1	TRBV11-3	-
CASSDSGQHNEQFF	TGTGCCAGCAGTGACTCGGGACAACACAATGAGCAGTTCTTC	-	TRBJ2-1	TRBV6-4	-
CASSFTGNDSPLHF	TGTGCCAGCAGTTTTACAGGGAATGATTCACCCCTCCACTTT	-	TRBJ1-6	TRBV28	once
CSVESPGEAFF	TGCAGCGTTGAGAGCCCGGGGGAAGCTTTCTTT	-	TRBJ1-1	TRBV29-1	-